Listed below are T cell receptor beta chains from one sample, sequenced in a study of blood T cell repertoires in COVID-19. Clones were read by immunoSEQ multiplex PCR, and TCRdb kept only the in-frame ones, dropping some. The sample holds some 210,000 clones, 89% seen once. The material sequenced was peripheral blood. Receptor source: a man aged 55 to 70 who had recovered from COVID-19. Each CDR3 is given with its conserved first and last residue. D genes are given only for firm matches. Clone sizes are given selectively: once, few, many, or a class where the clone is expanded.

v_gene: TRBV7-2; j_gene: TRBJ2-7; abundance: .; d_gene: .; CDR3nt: TGTGCCAGCAGACAGGGAGATAGGTCGTCAAGCTACGAGCAGTACTTC; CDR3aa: CASRQGDRSSSYEQYF
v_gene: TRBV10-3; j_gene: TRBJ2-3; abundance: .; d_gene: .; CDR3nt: TGTGCCACCGCCAGATCTGCTGGCACAGATACGCAGTATTTT; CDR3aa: CATARSAGTDTQYF
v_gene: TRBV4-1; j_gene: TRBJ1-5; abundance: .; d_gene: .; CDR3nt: TGCGCCAGCAGCCAAGGGGGGGGTTTCGTTCAGCCCCAGCATTTT; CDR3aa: CASSQGGGFVQPQHF
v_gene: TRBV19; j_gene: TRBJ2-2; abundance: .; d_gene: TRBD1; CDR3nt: TGTGCCAGCCGCGGACAGGGGGCCACCGGGGAGCTGTTTTTT; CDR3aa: CASRGQGATGELFF
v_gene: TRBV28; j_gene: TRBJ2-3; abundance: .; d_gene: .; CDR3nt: TGTGCCAGCAGCCTGAGCACAGATACGCAGTATTTT; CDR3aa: CASSLSTDTQYF
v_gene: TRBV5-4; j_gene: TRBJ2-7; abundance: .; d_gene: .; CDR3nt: TGTGCCAGTCAGGGATCAAGCTCCTACGAGCAGTACTTC; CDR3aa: CASQGSSSYEQYF
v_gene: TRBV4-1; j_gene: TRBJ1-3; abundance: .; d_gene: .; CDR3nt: TGCGCCAGCAGCAACCAACAGGGTGCGTCTGGAAACACCATATATTTT; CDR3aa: CASSNQQGASGNTIYF
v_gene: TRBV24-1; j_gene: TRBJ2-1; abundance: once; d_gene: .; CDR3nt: TGTGCCACCACTAGACTTCTACCAAGTTACAATGAGCAGTTCTTC; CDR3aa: CATTRLLPSYNEQFF
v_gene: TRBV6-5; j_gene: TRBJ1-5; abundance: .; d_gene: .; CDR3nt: TGTGCCAGCACCTTTATGCCGGGGTCCGATCAGCCCCAGCATTTT; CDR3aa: CASTFMPGSDQPQHF
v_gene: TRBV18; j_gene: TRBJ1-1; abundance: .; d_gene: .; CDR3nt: TGTGCCAGCTCACAAATGACGGGTTTGAACACTGAAGCTTTCTTT; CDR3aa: CASSQMTGLNTEAFF
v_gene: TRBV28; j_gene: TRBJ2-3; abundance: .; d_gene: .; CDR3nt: TGTGCCAGCAGTTACGGTAGCACAGATACGCAGTATTTT; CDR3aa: CASSYGSTDTQYF
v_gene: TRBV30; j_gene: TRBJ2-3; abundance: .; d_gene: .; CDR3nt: TGTGCCTGGAGCGCGTTTGGAGATACGCAGTATTTT; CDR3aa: CAWSAFGDTQYF
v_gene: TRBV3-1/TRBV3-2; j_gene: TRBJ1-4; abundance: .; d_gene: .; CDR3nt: TGTGCCAGCAGCCCCACGCAGGAAAAACTGTTTTTT; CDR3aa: CASSPTQEKLFF
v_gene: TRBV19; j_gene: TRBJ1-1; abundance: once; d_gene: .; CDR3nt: TGTGCCAGTAGTCGGAGAGAGAACACTGAAGCTTTCTTT; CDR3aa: CASSRRENTEAFF